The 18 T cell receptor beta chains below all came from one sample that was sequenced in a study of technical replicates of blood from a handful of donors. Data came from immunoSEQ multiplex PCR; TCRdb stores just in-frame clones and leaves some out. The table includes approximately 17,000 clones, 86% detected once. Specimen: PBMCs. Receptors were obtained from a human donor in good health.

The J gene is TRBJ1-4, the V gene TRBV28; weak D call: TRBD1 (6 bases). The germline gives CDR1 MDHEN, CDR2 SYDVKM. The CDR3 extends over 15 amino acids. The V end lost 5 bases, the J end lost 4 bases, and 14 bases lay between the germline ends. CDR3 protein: CASSPPDSFNEKLFF. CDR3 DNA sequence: TGTGCCAGCAGTCCCCCGGACAGCTTTAATGAAAAACTGTTTTTT.

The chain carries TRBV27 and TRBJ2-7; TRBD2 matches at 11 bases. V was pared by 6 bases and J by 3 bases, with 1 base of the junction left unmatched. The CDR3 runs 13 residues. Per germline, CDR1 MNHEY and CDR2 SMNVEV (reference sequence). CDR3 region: CASRGLADYEQYF. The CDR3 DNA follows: TGTGCCAGCAGGGGACTAGCGGACTACGAGCAGTACTTC.

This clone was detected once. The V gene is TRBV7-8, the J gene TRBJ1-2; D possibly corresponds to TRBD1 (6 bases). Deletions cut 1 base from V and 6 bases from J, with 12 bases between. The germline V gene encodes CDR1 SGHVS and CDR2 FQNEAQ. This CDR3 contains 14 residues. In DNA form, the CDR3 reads TGTGCCAGCAGCTTAGGCTTTCAGGGGAATGGCTACACCTTC. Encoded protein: CASSLGFQGNGYTF.

CDR3 sequence reads: CASSFSAGGGETQYF. As DNA, the CDR3 is TGTGCCAGCAGTTTTAGCGCAGGGGGAGGAGAGACCCAGTACTTC. This chain joins TRBV28 and TRBJ2-5, with a weak D call TRBD1 (7 bases). Germline values: CDR1 MDHEN, CDR2 SYDVKM. With 3 bases removed from V and 4 bases from J, the gap between germline ends came to 15 bases. The CDR3 is 15 amino acids.

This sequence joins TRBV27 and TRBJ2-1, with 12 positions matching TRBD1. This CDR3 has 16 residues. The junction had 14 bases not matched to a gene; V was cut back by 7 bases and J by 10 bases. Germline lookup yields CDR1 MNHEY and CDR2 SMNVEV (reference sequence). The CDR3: CASNTRDRGLRGEQFF. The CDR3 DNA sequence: TGTGCCAGCAATACCCGGGACAGGGGGCTCCGGGGGGAGCAGTTCTTC.

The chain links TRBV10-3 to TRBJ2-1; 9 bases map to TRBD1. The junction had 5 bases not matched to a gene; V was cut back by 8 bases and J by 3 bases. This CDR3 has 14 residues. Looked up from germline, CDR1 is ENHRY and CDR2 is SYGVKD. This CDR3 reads CAIEGQGGYNEQFF. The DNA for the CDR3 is TGTGCCATCGAGGGACAGGGTGGCTACAATGAGCAGTTCTTC.

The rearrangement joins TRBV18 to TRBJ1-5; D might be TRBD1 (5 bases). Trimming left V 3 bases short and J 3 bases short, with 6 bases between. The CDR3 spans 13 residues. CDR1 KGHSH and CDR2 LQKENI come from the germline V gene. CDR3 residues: CASSPDTNQPQHF. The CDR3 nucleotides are TGTGCCAGCTCACCGGACACCAATCAGCCCCAGCATTTT.

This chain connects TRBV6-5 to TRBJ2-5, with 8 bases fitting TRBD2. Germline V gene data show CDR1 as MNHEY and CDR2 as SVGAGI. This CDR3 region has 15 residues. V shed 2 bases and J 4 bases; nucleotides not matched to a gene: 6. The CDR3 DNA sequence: TGTGCCAGCAGTTACGAGCGGGAGTGGGCAGAGACCCAGTACTTC. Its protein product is CASSYEREWAETQYF.

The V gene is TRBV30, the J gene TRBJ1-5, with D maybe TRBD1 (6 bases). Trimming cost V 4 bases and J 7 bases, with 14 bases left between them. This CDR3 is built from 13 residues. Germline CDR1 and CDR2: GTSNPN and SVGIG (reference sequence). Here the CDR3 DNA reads TGTGCCTGGAAGGACAGAAGCGGACAGCCCCAGCATTTT. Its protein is CAWKDRSGQPQHF.

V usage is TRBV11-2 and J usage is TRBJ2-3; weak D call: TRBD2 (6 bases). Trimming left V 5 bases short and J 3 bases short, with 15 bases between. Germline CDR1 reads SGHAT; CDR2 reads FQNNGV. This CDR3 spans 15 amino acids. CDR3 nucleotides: TGTGCCAGCAGCCCCGGGGCTAGCGCGACAGATACGCAGTATTTT. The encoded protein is CASSPGASATDTQYF.

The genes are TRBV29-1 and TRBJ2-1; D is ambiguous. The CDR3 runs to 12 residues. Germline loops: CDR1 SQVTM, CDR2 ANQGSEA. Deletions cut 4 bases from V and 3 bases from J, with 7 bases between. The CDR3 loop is CSVGGGYNEQFF. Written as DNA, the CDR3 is TGCAGCGTTGGTGGCGGCTACAATGAGCAGTTCTTC.

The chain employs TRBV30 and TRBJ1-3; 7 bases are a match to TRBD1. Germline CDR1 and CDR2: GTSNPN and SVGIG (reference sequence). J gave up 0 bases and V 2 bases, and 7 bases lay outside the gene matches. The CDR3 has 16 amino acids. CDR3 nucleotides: TGTGCCTGGAGTAGGGGGCGAGGCTACTCTGGAAACACCATATATTTT. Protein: CAWSRGRGYSGNTIYF.

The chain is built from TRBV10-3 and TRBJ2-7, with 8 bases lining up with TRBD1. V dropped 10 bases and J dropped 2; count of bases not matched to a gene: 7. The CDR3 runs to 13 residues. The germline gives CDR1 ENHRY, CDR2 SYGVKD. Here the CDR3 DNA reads TGTGCCACCATGACAGGGGATGCCTACGAGCAGTACTTC. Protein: CATMTGDAYEQYF.

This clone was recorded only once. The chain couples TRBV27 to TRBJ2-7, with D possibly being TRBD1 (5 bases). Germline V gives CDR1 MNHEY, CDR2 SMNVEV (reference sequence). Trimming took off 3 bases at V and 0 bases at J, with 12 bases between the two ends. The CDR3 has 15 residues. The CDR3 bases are TGTGCCAGCAGTTTCGGACGGACAACCTCCTACGAGCAGTACTTC. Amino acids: CASSFGRTTSYEQYF.

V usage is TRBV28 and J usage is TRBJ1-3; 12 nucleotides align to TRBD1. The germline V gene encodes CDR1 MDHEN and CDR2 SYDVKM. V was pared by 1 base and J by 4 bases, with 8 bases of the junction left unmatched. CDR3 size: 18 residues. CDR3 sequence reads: CASSLSGGQGAGGNTIYF. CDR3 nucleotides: TGTGCCAGCAGTTTATCCGGGGGACAGGGGGCTGGAGGAAACACCATATATTTT.

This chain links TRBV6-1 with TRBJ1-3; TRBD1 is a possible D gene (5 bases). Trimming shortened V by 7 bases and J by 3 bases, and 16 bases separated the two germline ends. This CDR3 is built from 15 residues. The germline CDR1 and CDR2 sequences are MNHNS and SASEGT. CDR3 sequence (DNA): TGTGCCAGCACCGGAGGGGCAGACTTTGGAAACACCATATATTTT. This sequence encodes CASTGGADFGNTIYF.

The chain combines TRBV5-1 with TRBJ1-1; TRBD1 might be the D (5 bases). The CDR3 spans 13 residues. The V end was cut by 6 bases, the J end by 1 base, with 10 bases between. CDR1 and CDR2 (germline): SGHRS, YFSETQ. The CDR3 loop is CASNGGANTEAFF. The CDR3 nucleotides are TGCGCCAGCAATGGCGGGGCGAACACTGAAGCTTTCTTT.

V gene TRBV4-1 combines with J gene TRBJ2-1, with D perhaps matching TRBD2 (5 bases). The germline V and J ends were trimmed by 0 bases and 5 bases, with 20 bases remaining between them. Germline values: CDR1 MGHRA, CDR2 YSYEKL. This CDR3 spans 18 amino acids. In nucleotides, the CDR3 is TGCGCCAGCAGCCAAGAAGGAGCCAAAACCTCCGGGGACAATGAGCAGTTCTTC. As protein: CASSQEGAKTSGDNEQFF.